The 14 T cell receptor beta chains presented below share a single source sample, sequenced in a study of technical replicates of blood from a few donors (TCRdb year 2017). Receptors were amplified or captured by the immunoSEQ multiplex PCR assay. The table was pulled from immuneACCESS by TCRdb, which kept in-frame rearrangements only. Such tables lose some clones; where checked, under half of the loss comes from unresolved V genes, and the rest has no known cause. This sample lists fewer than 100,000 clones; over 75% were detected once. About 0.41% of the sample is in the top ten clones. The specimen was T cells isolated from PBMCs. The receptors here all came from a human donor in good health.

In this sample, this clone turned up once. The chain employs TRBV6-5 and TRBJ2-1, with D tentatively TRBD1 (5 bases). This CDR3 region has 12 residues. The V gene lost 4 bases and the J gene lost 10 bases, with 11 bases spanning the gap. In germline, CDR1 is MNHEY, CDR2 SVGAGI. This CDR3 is CASSLLAGEQFF. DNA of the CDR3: TGTGCCAGCAGTTTATTAGCAGGGGAGCAGTTCTTC.

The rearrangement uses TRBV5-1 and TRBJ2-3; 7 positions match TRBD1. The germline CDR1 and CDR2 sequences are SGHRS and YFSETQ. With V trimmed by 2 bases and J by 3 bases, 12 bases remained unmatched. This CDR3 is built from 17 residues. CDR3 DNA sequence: TGCGCCAGCAGCTTACACCCCACCCGGGACAGAACAGATACGCAGTATTTT. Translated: CASSLHPTRDRTDTQYF.

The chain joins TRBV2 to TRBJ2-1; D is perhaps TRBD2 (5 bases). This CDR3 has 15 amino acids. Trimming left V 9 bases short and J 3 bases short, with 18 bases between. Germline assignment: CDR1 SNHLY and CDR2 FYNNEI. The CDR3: CARAKGQRNYNEQFF. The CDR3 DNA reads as TGTGCCAGGGCGAAGGGCCAGCGGAACTACAATGAGCAGTTCTTC. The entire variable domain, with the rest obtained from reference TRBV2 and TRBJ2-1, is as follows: EPEVTQTPSHQVTQMGQEVILRCVPISNHLYFYWYRQILGQKVEFLVSFYNNEISEKSEIFDDQFSVERPDGSNFTLKIRSTKLEDSAMYFCARAKGQRNYNEQFFGPGTRLTVL.

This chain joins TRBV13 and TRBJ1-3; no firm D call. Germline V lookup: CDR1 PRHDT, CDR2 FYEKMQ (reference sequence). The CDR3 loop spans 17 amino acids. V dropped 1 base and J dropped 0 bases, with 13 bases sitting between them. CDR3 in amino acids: CASSLAPPRRSGNTIYF. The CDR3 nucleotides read TGTGCCAGCAGCTTAGCACCCCCCAGGCGCTCTGGAAACACCATATATTTT.

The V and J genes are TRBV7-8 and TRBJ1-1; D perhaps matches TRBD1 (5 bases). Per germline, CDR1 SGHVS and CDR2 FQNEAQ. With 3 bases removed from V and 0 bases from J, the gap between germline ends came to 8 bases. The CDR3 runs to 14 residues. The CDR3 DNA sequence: TGTGCCAGCAGCTTTGACAGATTGAACACTGAAGCTTTCTTT. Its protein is CASSFDRLNTEAFF.

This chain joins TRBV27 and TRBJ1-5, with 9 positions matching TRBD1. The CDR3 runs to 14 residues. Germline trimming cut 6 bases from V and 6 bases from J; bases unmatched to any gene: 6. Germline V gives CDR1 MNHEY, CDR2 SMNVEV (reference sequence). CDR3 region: CASSIGTGLQPQHF. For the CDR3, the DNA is TGTGCCAGCAGCATCGGGACAGGGCTTCAGCCCCAGCATTTT.

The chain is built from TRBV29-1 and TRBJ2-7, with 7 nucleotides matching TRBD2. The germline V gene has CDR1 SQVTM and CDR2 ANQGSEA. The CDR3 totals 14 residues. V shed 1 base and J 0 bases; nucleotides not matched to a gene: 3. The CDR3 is CSVEGGSSSYEQYF. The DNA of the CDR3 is TGCAGCGTTGAAGGCGGGAGTAGCTCCTACGAGCAGTACTTC.

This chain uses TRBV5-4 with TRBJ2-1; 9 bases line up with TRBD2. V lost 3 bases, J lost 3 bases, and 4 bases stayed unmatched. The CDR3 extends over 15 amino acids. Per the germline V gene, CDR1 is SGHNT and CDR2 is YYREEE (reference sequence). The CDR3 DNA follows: TGTGCCAGCAGCTCCCGGACTAGCGACTACAATGAGCAGTTCTTC. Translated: CASSSRTSDYNEQFF.

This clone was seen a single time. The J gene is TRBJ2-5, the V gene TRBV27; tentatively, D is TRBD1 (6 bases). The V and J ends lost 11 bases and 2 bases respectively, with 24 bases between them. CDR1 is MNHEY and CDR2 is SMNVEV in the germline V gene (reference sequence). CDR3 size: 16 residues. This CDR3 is CAVPLRTGRGQETQYF. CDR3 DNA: TGTGCCGTCCCGCTGAGAACAGGGAGAGGGCAAGAGACCCAGTACTTC.

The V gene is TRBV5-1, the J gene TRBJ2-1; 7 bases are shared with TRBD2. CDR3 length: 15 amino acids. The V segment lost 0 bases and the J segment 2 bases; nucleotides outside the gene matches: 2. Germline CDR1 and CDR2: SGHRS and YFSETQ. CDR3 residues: CASSLEGGPYNEQFF. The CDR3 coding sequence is TGCGCCAGCAGCTTGGAGGGAGGGCCCTACAATGAGCAGTTCTTC.

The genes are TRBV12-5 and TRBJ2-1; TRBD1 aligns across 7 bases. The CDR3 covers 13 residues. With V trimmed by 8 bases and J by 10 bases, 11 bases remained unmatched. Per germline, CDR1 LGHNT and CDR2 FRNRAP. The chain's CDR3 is CASMGQGVREQFF. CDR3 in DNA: TGTGCTAGTATGGGCCAGGGGGTAAGGGAGCAGTTCTTC.

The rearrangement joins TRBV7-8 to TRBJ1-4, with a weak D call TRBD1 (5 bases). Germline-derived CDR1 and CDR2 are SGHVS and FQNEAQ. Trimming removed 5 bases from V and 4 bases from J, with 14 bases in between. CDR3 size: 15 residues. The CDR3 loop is CASSRTGGFNEKLFF. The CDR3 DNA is TGTGCCAGCAGCCGCACAGGCGGATTTAATGAAAAACTGTTTTTT.

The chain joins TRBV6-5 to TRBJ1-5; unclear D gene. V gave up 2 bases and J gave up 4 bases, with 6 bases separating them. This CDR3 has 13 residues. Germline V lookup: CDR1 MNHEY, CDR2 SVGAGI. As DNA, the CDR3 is TGTGCCAGCAGTTACCTTATAAATCAGCCCCAGCATTTT. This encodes CASSYLINQPQHF.

The DNA of the CDR3 is TGTGCCAGCACCTTCCTAGCGGGGAACTACGAGCAGTACTTC. Translating it yields CASTFLAGNYEQYF. The gene calls are TRBV6-1 and TRBJ2-7; 9 bases fit TRBD2. The trim removed 7 bases at V and 3 bases at J, leaving 7 bases unmatched. This CDR3 region has 14 residues. Per the germline V gene, CDR1 is MNHNS and CDR2 is SASEGT.